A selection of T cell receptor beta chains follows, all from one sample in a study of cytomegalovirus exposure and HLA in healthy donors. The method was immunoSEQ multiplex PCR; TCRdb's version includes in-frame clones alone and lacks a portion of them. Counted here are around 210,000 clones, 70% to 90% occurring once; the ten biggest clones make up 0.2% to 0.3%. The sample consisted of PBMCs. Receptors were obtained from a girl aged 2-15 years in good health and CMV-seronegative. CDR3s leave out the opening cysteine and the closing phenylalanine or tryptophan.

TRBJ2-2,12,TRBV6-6,ASSWGENTGELF
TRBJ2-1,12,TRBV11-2,ASSLSGGASEQF
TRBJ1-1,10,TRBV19,ASTSGDTEAF
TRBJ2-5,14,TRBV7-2,ASSSLAGGIRETQY
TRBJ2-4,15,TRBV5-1,ASSPGQGAYTKNIQY
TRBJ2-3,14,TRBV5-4,ASSPGQKPPTDTQY
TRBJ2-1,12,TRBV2,ASRPGLVSGEQF
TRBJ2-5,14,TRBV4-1,ASSQEAGGDQETQY
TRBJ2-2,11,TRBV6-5,ASSYQNTGELF
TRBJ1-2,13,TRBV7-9,ASSLEGGQGNGYT
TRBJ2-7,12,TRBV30,AWNPSGPSYEQY
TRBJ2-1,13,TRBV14,ASSLDSSSYNEQF
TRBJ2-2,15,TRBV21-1,ASSKARAGGETGELF
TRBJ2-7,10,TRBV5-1,ASSGTHYEQY
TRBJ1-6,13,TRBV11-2,ASSLGQAGNSPLH
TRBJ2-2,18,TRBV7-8,ASSLRGVEGAHPNTGELF
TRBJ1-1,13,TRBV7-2,ASSLPWVAERGAF
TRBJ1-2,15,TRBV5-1,ASSLSGTGILNYGYT
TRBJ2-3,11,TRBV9,ASSVGLAGLGY
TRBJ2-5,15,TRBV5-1,ASSFYKTYRGSETQY
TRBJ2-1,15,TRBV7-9,ASSLAGTSGSYNEQF
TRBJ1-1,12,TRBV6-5,ASSDQGIVTEAF
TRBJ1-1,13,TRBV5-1,ASSLNSLANTEAF
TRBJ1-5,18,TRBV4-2,ASSHERRRPDLYSNQPQH
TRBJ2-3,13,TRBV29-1,SAGPSGRASDTQY
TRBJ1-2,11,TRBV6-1,ASRTGGVYGYT
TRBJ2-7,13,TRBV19,ASSISSGTGDEQY
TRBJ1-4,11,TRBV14,ASSQGRNEKLF
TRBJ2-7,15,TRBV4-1,ASSQDGGAGGSYEQY
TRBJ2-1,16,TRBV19,ASSMGGSGGSSYNEQF